A single sample is the source of the 20 T cell receptor beta chains below, sequenced in a study of blood T cells in healthy people across ages. A second PCR, run for roughly 7 to 12 cycles, used a sample-barcoded 5' primer plus a J-beta primer mix. TCRdb ran MiXCR on the 5' RACE reads and lists one entry per CDR3 protein. This sample carries some 750,000 distinct CDR3 sequences, around a fifth of them seen once, and the ten largest clones take about 22%. Sequences were obtained from blood. These receptor sequences come from a man between 65 and 80 years old in good health.

This clonotype was detected once. This rearrangement joins TRBV5-1 to TRBJ2-4; D possibly corresponds to TRBD2 (5 bases). Trimming removed 4 bases from V and 0 bases from J, with 17 bases in between. CDR1 and CDR2 (germline): SGHRS, YFSETQ. CDR3 length: 17 residues. The CDR3 DNA reads as TGCGCCAGCAGCGCATGGGGTACTAGAACAGCCAAAAACATTCAGTACTTC. As protein: CASSAWGTRTAKNIQYF. Based on the CDR3 plus reference TRBV5-1 and TRBJ2-4, the full variable domain is KAGVTQTPRYLIKTRGQQVTLSCSPISGHRSVSWYQQTPGQGLQFLFEYFSETQRNKGNFPGRFSGRQFSNSRSEMNVSTLELGDSALYLCASSAWGTRTAKNIQYFGAGTRLSVL.

The chain has TRBV24-1 and TRBJ2-5; TRBD1 aligns across 9 bases. The CDR3 consists of 15 residues. V lost 4 bases and J lost 5; bases outside the gene matches: 7. The germline CDR1 and CDR2 sequences are KGHDR and SFDVKD. CDR3 in amino acids: CATSEATGGGETQYF. In DNA, the CDR3 is TGTGCCACCAGTGAAGCCACAGGGGGCGGGGAGACCCAGTACTTC.

V and J are TRBV27 and TRBJ1-4; 7 nucleotides agree with TRBD1. The germline gives CDR1 MNHEY, CDR2 SMNVEV (reference sequence). The CDR3 sequence is 18 residues long. V shed 5 bases and J 0 bases; nucleotides not matched to a gene: 12. DNA of the CDR3: TGTGCCAGCAGTCCCCAATGGACAGGCCCTGCAACTAATGAAAAACTGTTTTTT. It yields the protein CASSPQWTGPATNEKLFF.

This clonotype was observed a handful of times. The genes are TRBV5-4 and TRBJ2-5; 10 bases line up with TRBD1. Germline CDR1 and CDR2: SGHNT and YYREEE (reference sequence). This CDR3 region has 15 residues. J gave up 5 bases and V 4 bases, and 8 bases lay outside the gene matches. This CDR3 reads CASSRAGTGDETQYF. The CDR3 DNA sequence: TGTGCCAGCAGCCGGGCTGGGACAGGGGACGAGACCCAGTACTTC.

This clonotype was recorded a few times. The chain has TRBV7-2 and TRBJ2-5; tentative D call: TRBD2 (6 bases). Per the germline V gene, CDR1 is SGHTA and CDR2 is FQGNSA. The V gene lost 0 bases and the J gene lost 4 bases, with 9 bases spanning the gap. This CDR3 contains 14 residues. DNA for the CDR3: TGTGCCAGCAGCTTAGCGGGACTGAGAGAGACCCAGTACTTC. Protein: CASSLAGLRETQYF. Looking up the rest from reference TRBV7-2 and TRBJ2-5 gives the full variable domain: GAGVSQSPSNKVTEKGKDVELRCDPISGHTALYWYRQSLGQGLEFLIYFQGNSAPDKSGLPSDRFSAERTGGSVSTLTIQRTQQEDSAVYLCASSLAGLRETQYFGPGTRLLVL.

The chain carries TRBV29-1 and TRBJ1-4; D gene unclear. CDR1 SQVTM and CDR2 ANQGSEA come from the germline V gene. Between the trimmed V and J ends, which lost 4 bases and 6 bases, there was a span of 12 bases. CDR3 length: 13 residues. This CDR3 is CSVGGLGYEKLFF. CDR3 nucleotide sequence: TGCAGCGTTGGAGGCTTAGGGTATGAAAAACTGTTTTTT.

CDR3 nucleotides: TGTGCCAGCAGCTTTGACAGGAACTCTGGAAACACCATATATTTT. Translated, it gives CASSFDRNSGNTIYF. The chain recombines TRBV7-9 with TRBJ1-3; a weak D match, TRBD1 (6 bases). Germline V lookup: CDR1 SEHNR, CDR2 FQNEAQ (reference sequence). This CDR3 comprises 15 residues. V was pared by 3 bases and J by 0 bases, with 9 bases between.

This clonotype was recorded many times. The chain carries TRBV6-4 and TRBJ1-2; 12 nucleotides align to TRBD1. The ends lost 11 bases at V and 4 bases at J; junction bases unmatched: 11. The CDR3 has 15 amino acids. Germline CDR1 MRHNA, CDR2 SNTAGT. CDR3: CARAGTGGASYGYTF. The CDR3 bases are TGTGCCCGGGCGGGGACAGGGGGCGCAAGCTATGGCTACACCTTC.

As for this clonotype: One end of the junction fails to match germline, which may point to a read error. This rearrangement joins TRBV20-1 to TRBJ1-4; D unresolved. The CDR3 totals 14 residues. Germline V lookup: CDR1 DFQATT, CDR2 SNEGSKA (reference sequence). The CDR3 DNA sequence: TGCAGTGCTACCACCGGAACAGTCGGTGAAAAGCTGTTTTTT. Protein: CSATTGTVGEKLFF.

The chain combines TRBV19 with TRBJ2-3, with TRBD2 as a possible D gene (5 bases). The V gene lost 9 bases and the J gene lost 2 bases, with 18 bases spanning the gap. The CDR3 has 15 residues. From germline, CDR1 is LNHDA and CDR2 SQIVND (reference sequence). In nucleotides, the CDR3 is TGTGCCAGCAAACGGGGATCAGCTATCACAGATACGCAGTATTTT. Translated, it gives CASKRGSAITDTQYF.

The rearrangement uses TRBV5-1 and TRBJ1-4; no firm D call. CDR1 SGHRS and CDR2 YFSETQ come from the germline V gene. Trimming cost V 0 bases and J 0 bases, with 12 bases left between them. The CDR3 contains 17 residues. CDR3 region: CASSLGQVVATNEKLFF. The CDR3 bases are TGCGCCAGCAGCTTGGGTCAGGTCGTGGCAACTAATGAAAAACTGTTTTTT.

This clonotype has a handful of counts. This chain uses TRBV6-1 with TRBJ1-3; possibly TRBD1 for D (5 bases). Trimming left V 1 base short and J 5 bases short, with 9 bases between. This CDR3 is 14 amino acids long. Germline V gene lookup returns CDR1 MNHNS and CDR2 SASEGT. The CDR3 reads CASSEVGGRNTIYF. CDR3 DNA: TGTGCCAGCAGTGAAGTTGGGGGTCGAAACACCATATATTTT.

The chain has TRBV9 and TRBJ2-1; TRBD2 matches 7 bases. The CDR3 contains 15 residues. The germline CDR1 and CDR2 sequences are SGDLS and YYNGEE. The V segment lost 0 bases and the J segment 8 bases; nucleotides outside the gene matches: 8. CDR3 nucleotides: TGTGCCAGCAGCGTAGTCGGGACTACTACAGATGAGCAGTTCTTC. This translates into CASSVVGTTTDEQFF.

The V and J genes are TRBV18 and TRBJ2-5; 7 nucleotides match TRBD1. Near its end, the DNA agrees better with TRBJ2-7, so the J call may be wrong. In germline, CDR1 is KGHSH, CDR2 LQKENI. CDR3 length: 15 residues. CDR3 protein: CASSLTGQFTYEQYF. Written as DNA, the CDR3 is TGTGCCAGCTCACTGACAGGGCAATTCACCTACGAGCAGTACTTC.

The chain employs TRBV6-6 and TRBJ1-2; D not resolved. Germline CDR1 reads MNHNY; CDR2 reads SVGAGI (reference sequence). The CDR3 consists of 14 residues. V was cut by 0 bases and J by 2 bases, with 7 bases left in between. CDR3 loop: CASSYSSENYGYTF. CDR3 DNA sequence: TGTGCCAGCAGTTACTCATCTGAAAACTATGGCTACACCTTC.

This clonotype was observed at least ten times. The rearrangement links TRBV5-1 to TRBJ2-1; 14 positions match TRBD2. Germline assignment: CDR1 SGHRS and CDR2 YFSETQ. The J segment lost 0 bases and the V segment lost 2 bases, leaving 4 bases of the junction unmatched. The CDR3 extends over 18 amino acids. The CDR3 loop is CASSFLGLAGGSYNEQFF. The CDR3 DNA reads TGCGCCAGCAGCTTTCTAGGACTAGCGGGGGGCTCCTACAATGAGCAGTTCTTC.

In its sample, this clonotype was seen a few times. The V call is TRBV27, the J call TRBJ1-3, with TRBD1 as a possible D gene (6 bases). Trimming cost V 8 bases and J 0 bases, with 23 bases left between them. Germline assignment: CDR1 MNHEY and CDR2 SMNVEV (reference sequence). CDR3 length equals 18 residues. The CDR3 region has the DNA TGTGCCAGCGGCCTCCGGGACACCGACCCCCGCTCTGGAAACACCATATATTTT. This encodes CASGLRDTDPRSGNTIYF.

The gene calls are TRBV29-1 and TRBJ2-7; D uncertain. V was cut by 2 bases and J by 7 bases, with 24 bases left in between. CDR3 length equals 16 residues. Germline V lookup: CDR1 SQVTM, CDR2 ANQGSEA. The DNA for the CDR3 is TGCAGCGTTGAACCAAGTGGTGTATTCGGAAAACGAGAGCAGTACTTC. The encoded protein is CSVEPSGVFGKREQYF.

The chain uses TRBV11-2 and TRBJ2-1; TRBD2 matches at 11 bases. V lost 0 bases, J lost 3 bases, and 10 bases stayed unmatched. The germline V gene has CDR1 SGHAT and CDR2 FQNNGV. The length of the CDR3 is 19 residues. CDR3 sequence (DNA): TGTGCCAGCAGCTTAGATCAGAGGCTAGCGGGAGGACGCTACAATGAGCAGTTCTTC. It translates to CASSLDQRLAGGRYNEQFF.

This chain connects TRBV20-1 to TRBJ1-1; D ambiguous. This CDR3 spans 13 amino acids. The germline V and J ends were trimmed by 1 base and 11 bases, with 17 bases remaining between them. CDR1 is DFQATT and CDR2 is SNEGSKA in the germline V gene (reference sequence). The CDR3 region is CSARVRRSEAAFF. CDR3 sequence (DNA): TGCAGTGCTAGAGTAAGGAGGTCTGAAGCGGCTTTCTTT.